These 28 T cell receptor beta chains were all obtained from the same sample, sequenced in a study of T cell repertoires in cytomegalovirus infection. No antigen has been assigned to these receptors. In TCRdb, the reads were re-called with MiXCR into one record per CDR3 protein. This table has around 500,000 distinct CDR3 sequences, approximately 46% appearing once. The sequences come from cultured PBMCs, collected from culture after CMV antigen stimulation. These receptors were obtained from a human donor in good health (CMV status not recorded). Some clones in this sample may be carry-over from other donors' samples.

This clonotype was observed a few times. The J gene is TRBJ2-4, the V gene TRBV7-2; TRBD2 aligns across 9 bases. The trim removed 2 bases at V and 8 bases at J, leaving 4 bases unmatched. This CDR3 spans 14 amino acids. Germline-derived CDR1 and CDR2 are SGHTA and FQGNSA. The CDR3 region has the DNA TGTGCCAGCAGCTTATCTAGCGGGGCTGACATTCAGTACTTC. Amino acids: CASSLSSGADIQYF.

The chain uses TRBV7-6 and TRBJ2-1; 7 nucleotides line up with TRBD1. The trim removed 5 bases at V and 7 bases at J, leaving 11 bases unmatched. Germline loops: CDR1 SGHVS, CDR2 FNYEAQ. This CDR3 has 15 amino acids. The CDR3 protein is CASSPLTGMGNEQFF. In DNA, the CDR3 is TGTGCCAGCAGCCCACTGACAGGGATGGGGAATGAGCAGTTCTTC.

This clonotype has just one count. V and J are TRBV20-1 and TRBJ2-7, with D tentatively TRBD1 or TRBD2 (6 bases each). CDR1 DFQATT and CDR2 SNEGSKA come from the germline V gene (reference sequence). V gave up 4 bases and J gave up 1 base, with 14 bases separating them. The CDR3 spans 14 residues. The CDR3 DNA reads TGCAGTGCTATGAAGGGGGGAGAGTCCTACGAGCAGTACTTC. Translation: CSAMKGGESYEQYF.

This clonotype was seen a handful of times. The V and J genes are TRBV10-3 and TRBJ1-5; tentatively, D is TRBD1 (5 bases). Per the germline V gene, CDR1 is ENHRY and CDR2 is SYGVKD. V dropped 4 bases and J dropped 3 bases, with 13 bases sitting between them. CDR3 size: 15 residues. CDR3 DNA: TGTGCCATCAGTGGAATTCGGGGGGTCAATCAGCCCCAGCATTTT. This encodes CAISGIRGVNQPQHF.

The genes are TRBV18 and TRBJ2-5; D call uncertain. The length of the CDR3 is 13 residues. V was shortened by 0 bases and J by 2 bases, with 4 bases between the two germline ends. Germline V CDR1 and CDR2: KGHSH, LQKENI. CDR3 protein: CASSPPTQETQYF. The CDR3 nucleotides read TGTGCCAGCTCACCACCTACTCAAGAGACCCAGTACTTC.

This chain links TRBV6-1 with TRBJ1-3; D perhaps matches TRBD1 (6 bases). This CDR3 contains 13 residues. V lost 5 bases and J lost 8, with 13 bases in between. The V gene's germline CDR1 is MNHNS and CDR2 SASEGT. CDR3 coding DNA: TGTGCCAGCAGTCCTTTAGGGGGATACACCATATATTTT. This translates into CASSPLGGYTIYF.

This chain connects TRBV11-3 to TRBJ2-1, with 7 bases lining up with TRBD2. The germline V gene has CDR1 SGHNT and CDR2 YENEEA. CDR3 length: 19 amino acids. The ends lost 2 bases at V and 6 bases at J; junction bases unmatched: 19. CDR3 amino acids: CASSLRGVASGEGSNEQFF. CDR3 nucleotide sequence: TGTGCCAGCAGCTTAAGGGGTGTGGCTAGCGGAGAGGGGAGCAATGAGCAGTTCTTC.

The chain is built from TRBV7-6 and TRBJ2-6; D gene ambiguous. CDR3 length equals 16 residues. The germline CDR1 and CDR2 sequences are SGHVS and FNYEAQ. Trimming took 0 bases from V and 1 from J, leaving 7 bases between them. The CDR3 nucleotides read TGTGCCAGCAGCTTAGCCAGAGATTCTGGGGCCAACGTCCTGACTTTC. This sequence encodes CASSLARDSGANVLTF. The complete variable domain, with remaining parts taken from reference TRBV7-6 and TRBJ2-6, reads GAGVSQSPRYKVTKRGQDVALRCDPISGHVSLYWYRQALGQGPEFLTYFNYEAQQDKSGLPNDRFSAERPEGSISTLTIQRTEQRDSAMYRCASSLARDSGANVLTFGAGSRLTVL.

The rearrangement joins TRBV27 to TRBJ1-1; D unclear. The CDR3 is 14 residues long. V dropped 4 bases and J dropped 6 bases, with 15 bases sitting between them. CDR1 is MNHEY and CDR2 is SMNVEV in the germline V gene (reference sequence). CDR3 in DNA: TGTGCCAGCAGTTCCCTCGGGCGGATCCCTGAAGCTTTCTTT. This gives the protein CASSSLGRIPEAFF.

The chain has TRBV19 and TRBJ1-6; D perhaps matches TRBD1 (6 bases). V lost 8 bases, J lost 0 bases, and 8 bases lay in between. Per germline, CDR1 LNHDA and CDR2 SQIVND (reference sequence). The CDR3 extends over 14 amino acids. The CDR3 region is CASGQSSYNSPLHF. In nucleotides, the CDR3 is TGTGCCAGTGGACAGAGCTCCTATAATTCACCCCTCCACTTT.

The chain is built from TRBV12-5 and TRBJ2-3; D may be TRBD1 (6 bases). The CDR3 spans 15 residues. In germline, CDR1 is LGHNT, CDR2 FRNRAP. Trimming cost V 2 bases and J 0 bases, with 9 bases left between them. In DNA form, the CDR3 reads TGTGCTAGTGGTTTGTACCAGGGGAGCACAGATACGCAGTATTTT. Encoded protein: CASGLYQGSTDTQYF.

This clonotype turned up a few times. CDR3 nucleotides: TGTGCCAGCAGCCAAGCCCTAGCCGATACCTACGAGCAGTACTTC. The encoded protein is CASSQALADTYEQYF. The rearrangement uses TRBV7-2 and TRBJ2-7, with a possible D match to TRBD2 (5 bases). Between the trimmed V and J ends, which lost 5 bases and 2 bases, there was a span of 16 bases. The germline CDR1 and CDR2 sequences are SGHTA and FQGNSA. The CDR3 covers 15 residues.

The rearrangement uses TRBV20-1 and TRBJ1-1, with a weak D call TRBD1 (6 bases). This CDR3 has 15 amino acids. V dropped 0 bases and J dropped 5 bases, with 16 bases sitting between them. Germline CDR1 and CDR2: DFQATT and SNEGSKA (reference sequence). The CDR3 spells CSARDWGGGGTEAFF. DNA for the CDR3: TGCAGTGCTAGAGATTGGGGGGGCGGAGGGACTGAAGCTTTCTTT.

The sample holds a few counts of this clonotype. Here the CDR3 reads CSASGPDPQFF. DNA of the CDR3: TGCAGTGCTAGTGGACCTGACCCACAGTTCTTC. V usage is TRBV20-1 and J usage is TRBJ2-1; no reliable D call. The CDR3 contains 11 residues. From germline, CDR1 is DFQATT and CDR2 SNEGSKA (reference sequence). With 3 bases removed from V and 13 bases from J, the gap between germline ends came to 13 bases.

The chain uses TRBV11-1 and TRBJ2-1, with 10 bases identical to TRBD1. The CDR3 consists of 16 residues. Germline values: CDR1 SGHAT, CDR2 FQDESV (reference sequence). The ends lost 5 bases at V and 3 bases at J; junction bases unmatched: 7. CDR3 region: CASSAWRTGGYNEQFF. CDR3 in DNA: TGTGCCAGCAGCGCTTGGCGGACAGGGGGCTACAATGAGCAGTTCTTC.

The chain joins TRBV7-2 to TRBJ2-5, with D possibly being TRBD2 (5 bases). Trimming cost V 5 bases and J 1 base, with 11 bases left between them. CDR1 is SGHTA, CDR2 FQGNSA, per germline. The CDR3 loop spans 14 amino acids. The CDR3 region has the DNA TGTGCCAGCAGCCGGGCGCGGGCCCAAGAGACCCAGTACTTC. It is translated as CASSRARAQETQYF.

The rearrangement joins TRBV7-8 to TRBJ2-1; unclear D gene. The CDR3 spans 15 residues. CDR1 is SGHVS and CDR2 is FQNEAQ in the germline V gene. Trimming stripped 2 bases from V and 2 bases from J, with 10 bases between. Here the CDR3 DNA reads TGTGCCAGCAGCTTATGGGCCGGGCCCTACAATGAGCAGTTCTTC. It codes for CASSLWAGPYNEQFF.

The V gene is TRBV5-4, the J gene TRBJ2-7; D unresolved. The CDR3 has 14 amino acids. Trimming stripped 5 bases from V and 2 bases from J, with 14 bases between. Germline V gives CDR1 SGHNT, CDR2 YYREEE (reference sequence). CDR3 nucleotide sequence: TGTGCCAGCAGTAGGGCAGGCTCTACCTACGAGCAGTACTTC. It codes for CASSRAGSTYEQYF.

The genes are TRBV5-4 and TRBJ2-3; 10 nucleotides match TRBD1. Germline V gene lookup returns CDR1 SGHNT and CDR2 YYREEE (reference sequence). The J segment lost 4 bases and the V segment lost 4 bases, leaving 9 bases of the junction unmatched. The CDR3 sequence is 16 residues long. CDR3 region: CASSTRTGGRADTQYF. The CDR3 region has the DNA TGTGCCAGCAGCACGAGGACAGGGGGTCGAGCAGATACGCAGTATTTT.

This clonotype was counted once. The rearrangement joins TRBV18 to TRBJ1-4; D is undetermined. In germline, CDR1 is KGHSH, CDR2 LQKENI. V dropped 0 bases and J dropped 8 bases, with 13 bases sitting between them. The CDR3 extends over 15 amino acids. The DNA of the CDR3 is TGTGCCAGCTCACCACCGTCCCTCGTAAAGGAAAAACTGTTTTTT. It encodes CASSPPSLVKEKLFF.

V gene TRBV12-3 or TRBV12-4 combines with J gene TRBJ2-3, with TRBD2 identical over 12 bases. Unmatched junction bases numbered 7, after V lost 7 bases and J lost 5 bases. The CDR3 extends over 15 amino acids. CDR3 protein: CASTRLAGERDTQYF. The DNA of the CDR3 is TGTGCCAGCACCAGACTAGCGGGAGAGAGAGATACGCAGTATTTT.

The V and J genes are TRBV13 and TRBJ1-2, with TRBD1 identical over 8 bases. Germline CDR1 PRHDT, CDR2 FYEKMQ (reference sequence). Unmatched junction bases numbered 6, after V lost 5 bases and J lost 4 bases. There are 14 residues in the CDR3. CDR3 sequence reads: CASSARDRIYGYTF. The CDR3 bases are TGTGCCAGCAGCGCCCGGGACAGGATCTATGGCTACACCTTC.

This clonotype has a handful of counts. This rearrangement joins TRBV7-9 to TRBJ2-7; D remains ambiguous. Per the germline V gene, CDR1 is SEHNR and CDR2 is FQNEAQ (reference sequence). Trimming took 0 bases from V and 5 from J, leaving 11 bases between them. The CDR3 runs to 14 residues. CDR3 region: CASSLAILGDEQYF. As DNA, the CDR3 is TGTGCCAGCAGCTTAGCGATCCTGGGCGACGAGCAGTACTTC.

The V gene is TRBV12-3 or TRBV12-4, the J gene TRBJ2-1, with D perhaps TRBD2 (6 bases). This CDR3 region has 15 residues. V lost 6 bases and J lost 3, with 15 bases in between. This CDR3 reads CASSLRAGGYNEQFF. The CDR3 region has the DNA TGTGCCAGCAGCTTAAGGGCCGGGGGCTACAATGAGCAGTTCTTC.

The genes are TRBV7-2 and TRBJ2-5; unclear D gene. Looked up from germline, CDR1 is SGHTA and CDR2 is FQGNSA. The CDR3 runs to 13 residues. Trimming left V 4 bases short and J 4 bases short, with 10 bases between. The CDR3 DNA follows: TGTGCCAGCAGCTCCCCACAGCGAGAGACCCAGTACTTC. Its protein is CASSSPQRETQYF.

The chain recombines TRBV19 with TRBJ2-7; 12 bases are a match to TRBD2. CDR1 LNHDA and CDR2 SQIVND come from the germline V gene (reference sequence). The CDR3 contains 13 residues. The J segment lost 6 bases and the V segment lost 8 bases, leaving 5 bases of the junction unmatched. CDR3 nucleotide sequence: TGTGCCAGTCGACTAGCGGGGGACGGCGAGCAGTACTTC. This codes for CASRLAGDGEQYF.

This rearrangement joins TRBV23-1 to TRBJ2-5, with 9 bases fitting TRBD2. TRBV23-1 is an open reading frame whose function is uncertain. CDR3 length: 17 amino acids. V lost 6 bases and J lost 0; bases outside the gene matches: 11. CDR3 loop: CASRGGLAGWYQETQYF. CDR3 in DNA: TGCGCCAGCAGGGGTGGGCTAGCGGGGTGGTACCAAGAGACCCAGTACTTC.

The CDR3 DNA reads as TGTGCCAGCAGTTACGTAGGGGCACATCAGCCCCAGCATTTT. Protein product: CASSYVGAHQPQHF. J is TRBJ1-5 and V is TRBV6-2 or TRBV6-3; D possibly corresponds to TRBD1 (5 bases). This CDR3 comprises 14 residues. Per the germline V gene, CDR1 is MNHEY and CDR2 is SVGEGT. Trimming removed 2 bases from V and 5 bases from J, with 10 bases in between.